This TCR beta chain was observed in a study of shared clonotypes between healthy human individuals. Study context: Each donor had three CD4 naive, three CD4 memory, two CD8 naive and one CD8 memory plate.

In regard to this clone: Other DNA sequences within the sample encode an identical CDR3.

The CDR3 has 13 residues. CDR1 and CDR2 from the germline V gene are MNHEY and SVGAGI. Deletions cut 2 bases from V and 5 bases from J, with 6 bases between. Measured with immunoSEQ multiplex PCR; TCRdb has only the in-frame clones, and not every one. The profile shows about 1,800,000 clones, approximately 94% of them singletons. As defined, naive CD8 cells were CD45RO-negative and positively selected for CCR7, with terminally differentiated effector memory CD45RA+ cells excluded. Sequences were obtained from naive CD8+ T cells sorted from blood. The J gene is TRBJ2-2, the V gene TRBV6-5; D unresolved. The TCR sequence derives from a man younger than 35 in good health. CDR3 sequence reads: CASSYVGTGELFF. The CDR3 DNA follows: TGTGCCAGCAGTTACGTGGGAACCGGGGAGCTGTTTTTT.